This entry concerns a single TCR beta chain. These data belong to a study of monozygotic twins with inflammatory bowel disease. TCRdb reprocessed the 5' RACE reads and keeps a single row for each CDR3 protein, giving no DNA. The record lists some 200,000 distinct CDR3 sequences, of which the ten most abundant hold 7.7%. Germline lookup yields CDR1 DFQATT and CDR2 SNEGSKA (reference sequence). CDR3 size: 15 residues. The V gene is TRBV20-1, the J gene TRBJ2-5; with no DNA, the TCRdb D assignment of TRBD2 cannot be verified. This clonotype was obtained from a human donor with ulcerative colitis or Crohn's disease, or a healthy co-twin of an affected twin (not recorded which). Source material: blood. The CDR3 loop reads CSARVGTSGRETQYF.